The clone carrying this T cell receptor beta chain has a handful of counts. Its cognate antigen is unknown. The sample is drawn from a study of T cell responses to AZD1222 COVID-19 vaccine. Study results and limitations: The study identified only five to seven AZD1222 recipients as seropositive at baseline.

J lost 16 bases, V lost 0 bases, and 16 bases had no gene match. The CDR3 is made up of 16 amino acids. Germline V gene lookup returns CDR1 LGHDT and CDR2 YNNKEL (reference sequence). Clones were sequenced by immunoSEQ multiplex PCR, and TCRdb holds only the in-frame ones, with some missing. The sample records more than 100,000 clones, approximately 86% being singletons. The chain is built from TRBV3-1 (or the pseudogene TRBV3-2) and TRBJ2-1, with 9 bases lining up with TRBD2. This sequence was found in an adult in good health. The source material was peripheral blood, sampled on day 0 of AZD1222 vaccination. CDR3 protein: CASSQDPTVFGSGRFF. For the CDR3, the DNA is TGTGCCAGCAGCCAAGACCCCACGGTGTTCGGTAGCGGGAGATTCTTC.